Below, 12 T cell receptor beta chains from the same sample are listed, as sequenced in a study of T cell changes during pregnancy in multiple sclerosis. Generated by immunoSEQ multiplex PCR, the TCRdb table keeps only in-frame clones and is missing some. The sample includes 16,000 or so clones, almost 96% of them seen just once. The sequencing here drew on peripheral blood, taken in the third trimester of pregnancy. These TCRs come from a female donor with multiple sclerosis, enrolled in a pregnancy study.

The chain combines TRBV5-1 with TRBJ1-1; 10 bases align to TRBD1. The CDR3 spans 15 residues. Trimming cost V 0 bases and J 7 bases; bases outside gene matches: 6. In germline, CDR1 is SGHRS, CDR2 YFSETQ. CDR3 DNA: TGCGCCAGCAGCTTGGACTCGGACAGGGGGGTTGAAGCTTTCTTT. Protein product: CASSLDSDRGVEAFF.

This sequence joins TRBV18 and TRBJ1-3; the D is unclear. This CDR3 contains 13 residues. Germline CDR1 is KGHSH and CDR2 is LQKENI. Between the trimmed V and J ends, which lost 3 bases and 4 bases, there was a span of 7 bases. The CDR3 DNA reads as TGTGCCAGCTCACCCGTCTCCGGAAACACCATATATTTT. Protein: CASSPVSGNTIYF.

This chain joins TRBV10-2 and TRBJ1-5; D is unclear. The V gene's germline CDR1 is WSHSY and CDR2 SAAADI. The V end was cut by 8 bases, the J end by 3 bases, with 14 bases between. This CDR3 has 14 residues. CDR3 in DNA: TGCGCCAGCCGGACTCGAGACCACAATCAGCCCCAGCATTTT. Protein product: CASRTRDHNQPQHF.

V usage is TRBV5-1 and J usage is TRBJ1-6, with 7 nucleotides matching TRBD1. The V gene end was trimmed by 4 bases and the J gene end by 5 bases; junction bases not matched to a gene: 6. CDR1 is SGHRS and CDR2 is YFSETQ in the germline V gene. This CDR3 spans 15 amino acids. The CDR3 is CASSPAGTDNSPLHF. Written as DNA, the CDR3 is TGCGCCAGCAGCCCCGCCGGGACAGATAATTCACCCCTCCACTTT. The whole variable domain, remainder taken from reference TRBV5-1 and TRBJ1-6, is KAGVTQTPRYLIKTRGQQVTLSCSPISGHRSVSWYQQTPGQGLQFLFEYFSETQRNKGNFPGRFSGRQFSNSRSEMNVSTLELGDSALYLCASSPAGTDNSPLHFGNGTRLTVT.

The rearrangement links TRBV14 to TRBJ2-7; 9 nucleotides agree with TRBD1. The CDR3 runs to 13 residues. Germline loops: CDR1 SGHDN, CDR2 FVKESK. V lost 3 bases and J lost 9; bases outside the gene matches: 6. CDR3 amino acids: CASSQRTGGAQYF. Here the CDR3 DNA reads TGTGCCAGCAGCCAGCGCACAGGGGGCGCGCAGTACTTC. Variable domain in full (rest from reference TRBV14 and TRBJ2-7): EAGVTQFPSHSVIEKGQTVTLRCDPISGHDNLYWYRRVMGKEIKFLLHFVKESKQDESGMPNNRFLAERTGGTYSTLKVQPAELEDSGVYFCASSQRTGGAQYFGPGTRLTVT.

The chain links TRBV7-8 to TRBJ2-7; 14 nucleotides align to TRBD2. CDR1 is SGHVS and CDR2 is FQNEAQ in the germline V gene. Trimming took 6 bases from V and 3 from J; bases not matched to a gene: 1. This CDR3 comprises 14 residues. The CDR3 DNA reads TGTGCCAGCAGTGGACTAGCGGGGGGCTACGAGCAGTACTTC. It yields the protein CASSGLAGGYEQYF.

CDR3 sequence (DNA): TGTGCCAGCAGTCATATAGACAGTTACACTGAAGCTTTCTTT. Residues: CASSHIDSYTEAFF. V is TRBV27 and J is TRBJ1-1, with D possibly TRBD1 on 5 matching bases. The CDR3 is made up of 14 amino acids. Trimming stripped 5 bases from V and 3 bases from J, with 13 bases between. Germline lookup yields CDR1 MNHEY and CDR2 SMNVEV (reference sequence).

The J gene is TRBJ1-3, the V gene TRBV11-2, with D perhaps TRBD1 (5 bases). Trimming removed 6 bases at V and 0 bases at J, with 15 bases between. CDR1 is SGHAT and CDR2 is FQNNGV in the germline V gene. CDR3 size: 16 residues. The DNA for the CDR3 is TGTGCCAGCAGTTCAGGACACCTTATCTCTGGAAACACCATATATTTT. Its protein is CASSSGHLISGNTIYF.

The rearrangement uses TRBV27 and TRBJ2-3; the match to TRBD2 covers 10 bases. Germline V gene sequence: CDR1 MNHEY, CDR2 SMNVEV (reference sequence). The CDR3 contains 15 residues. J gave up 4 bases and V 5 bases, and 6 bases lay outside the gene matches. CDR3 DNA sequence: TGTGCCAGCAGTAACCTAGCGGGGGCGGCAGATACGCAGTATTTT. The encoded protein is CASSNLAGAADTQYF.

The chain employs TRBV4-1 and TRBJ2-1; TRBD2 matches at 9 bases. The germline V gene encodes CDR1 MGHRA and CDR2 YSYEKL. The CDR3 contains 16 residues. The J segment lost 6 bases and the V segment lost 2 bases, leaving 8 bases of the junction unmatched. CDR3 bases: TGCGCCAGCAGCCAATCAAGGGATAGCGGGAGCAATGAGCAGTTCTTC. Translating gives CASSQSRDSGSNEQFF.

The chain is built from TRBV7-9 and TRBJ1-1; D unresolved. Deletions cut 7 bases from V and 4 bases from J, with 10 bases between. This CDR3 is built from 12 residues. In germline, CDR1 is SEHNR, CDR2 FQNEAQ (reference sequence). DNA of the CDR3: TGTGCCAGCACCTCTTCAGTCACTGAAGCTTTCTTT. Its protein is CASTSSVTEAFF.

The chain couples TRBV27 to TRBJ2-6, with D perhaps matching TRBD2 (6 bases). The germline CDR1 and CDR2 sequences are MNHEY and SMNVEV (reference sequence). The CDR3 sequence is 17 residues long. Between the trimmed V and J ends, which lost 6 bases and 3 bases, there was a span of 18 bases. The chain's CDR3 is CASRSPLAGYGANVLTF. CDR3 DNA: TGTGCCAGCAGATCCCCTTTGGCGGGATATGGGGCCAACGTCCTGACTTTC.